Listed below are T cell receptor beta chains from one sample, sequenced in a study of graft-versus-host responses after intestinal transplantation. Generated by immunoSEQ multiplex PCR, the TCRdb table keeps only in-frame clones and is missing some. In the table there are approximately 99,000 clones, 90% to 95% of which are singletons. Their cognate antigens are unknown. The input for sequencing was unstimulated CD4+ T cells sorted from spleen or lymph node cells, taken before transplant. The receptors originated from a human donor who was the organ donor for an intestinal transplant. CDR3s include the opening cysteine and the closing phenylalanine or tryptophan. D genes are given only for firm matches. A clone size is listed for some rows: how often the clone was seen (once, few, many), or a class if it is expanded.

>TRBJ2-2|TRBV9|TRBD2|NA
CASSDGTSRNTGELFF
TGTGCCAGCAGCGATGGGACTAGCAGAAACACCGGGGAGCTGTTTTTT
>TRBJ1-1|TRBV19|TRBD1|NA
CASSQDRADGEAFF
TGTGCCAGTAGTCAAGACAGGGCCGACGGTGAAGCTTTCTTT
>TRBJ1-5|TRBV6-6|TRBD1|few
CASTGDNQPQHF
TGTGCCAGTACAGGGGACAATCAGCCCCAGCATTTT
>TRBJ2-7|TRBV29-1|TRBD1|NA
CSAGGQGHEQYF
TGCAGCGCCGGTGGACAGGGCCACGAGCAGTACTTC
>TRBJ2-7|TRBV7-2|TRBD1|NA
CASTRTGRMYYEQYF
TGTGCCAGCACTCGGACAGGACGCATGTACTACGAGCAGTACTTC
>TRBJ2-5|TRBV5-5|NA|NA
CASSLHREETQYF
TGTGCCAGCAGCTTGCACAGGGAAGAGACCCAGTACTTC
>TRBJ2-7|TRBV9|TRBD1|NA
CASSTEAGGDEQYF
TGTGCCAGCAGCACCGAGGCAGGGGGCGACGAGCAGTACTTC
>TRBJ2-3|TRBV6-1|NA|NA
CASSEHRAASTDTQYF
TGTGCCAGCAGTGAACACAGGGCGGCCAGCACAGATACGCAGTATTTT
>TRBJ2-7|TRBV27|TRBD2|NA
CASSFRGGISYEQYF
TGTGCCAGCAGTTTCCGGGGGGGGATATCCTACGAGCAGTACTTC
>TRBJ2-1|TRBV5-6|NA|NA
CASSKRIGVIDEQFF
TGTGCCAGCAGCAAGAGGATAGGAGTCATCGATGAGCAGTTCTTC
>TRBJ1-2|TRBV30|TRBD1|once
CAWSPQGAGYGYTF
TGTGCCTGGAGCCCACAGGGGGCTGGCTATGGCTACACCTTC
>TRBJ1-4|TRBV25-1|NA|NA
CASSEAKGGATNEKLFF
TGTGCCAGCAGTGAAGCGAAGGGCGGGGCAACTAATGAAAAACTGTTTTTT
>TRBJ1-2|TRBV5-4|NA|few
CASSFPQDNYGYTF
TGTGCCAGCAGCTTTCCCCAGGATAACTATGGCTACACCTTC
>TRBJ2-1|TRBV28|NA|NA
CASSLGGYNEQFF
TGTGCCAGCAGTTTGGGGGGTTACAATGAGCAGTTCTTC
>TRBJ1-1|TRBV18|NA|NA
CASSPLTGPNTEAFF
TGTGCCAGCTCACCACTAACAGGACCGAACACTGAAGCTTTCTTT
>TRBJ1-1|TRBV2|NA|NA
CASSRRPEVNTEAFF
TGTGCCAGCAGTCGGCGTCCGGAGGTGAACACTGAAGCTTTCTTT
>TRBJ2-2|TRBV5-6|NA|NA
CASSLFLRTGELFF
TGTGCCAGCAGCTTGTTCCTTCGGACCGGGGAGCTGTTTTTT
>TRBJ2-5|TRBV28|TRBD2|NA
CASSPLRTSGGQETQYF
TGTGCCAGCAGTCCCCTTAGGACTAGCGGGGGTCAAGAGACCCAGTACTTC
>TRBJ1-1|TRBV7-9|NA|few
CASSLAQGRTEAFF
TGTGCCAGCAGCTTAGCACAGGGTAGGACTGAAGCTTTCTTT
>TRBJ1-4|TRBV18|NA|NA
CASSPISPVAGREKLFF
TGTGCCAGCTCCCCAATCTCACCGGTCGCGGGCCGGGAAAAACTGTTTTTT
>TRBJ1-1|TRBV5-4|NA|NA
CASSTRTADTEAFF
TGTGCCAGCAGTACCAGGACAGCTGACACTGAAGCTTTCTTT
>TRBJ2-5|TRBV18|TRBD2|NA
CASSQGLAPETQYF
TGTGCCAGCTCACAAGGACTAGCACCAGAGACCCAGTACTTC
>TRBJ2-5|TRBV19|NA|once
CASSMYRGGRETQYF
TGTGCCAGTAGTATGTACAGGGGCGGGAGGGAGACCCAGTACTTC
>TRBJ2-1|TRBV7-9|TRBD2|NA
CASSQLAGGFGDEQFF
TGTGCCAGCAGTCAGCTAGCGGGGGGATTTGGGGATGAGCAGTTCTTC
>TRBJ2-2|TRBV4-1|TRBD2|NA
CASSQVGLAANTGELFF
TGCGCCAGCAGCCAAGTGGGACTAGCGGCGAACACCGGGGAGCTGTTTTTT
>TRBJ2-7|TRBV18|TRBD1|NA
CASARDRAYEQYF
TGTGCCAGCGCGCGGGACAGGGCCTACGAGCAGTACTTC
>TRBJ2-1|TRBV7-9|TRBD1|NA
CASTTQTQGFGNEQFF
TGTGCCAGCACCACCCAAACACAGGGGTTTGGCAATGAGCAGTTCTTC
>TRBJ2-7|TRBV7-2|NA|once
CASSLVPGAYEQYF
TGTGCCAGCAGCTTAGTTCCCGGGGCCTACGAGCAGTACTTC
>TRBJ2-3|TRBV10-3|TRBD1|NA
CAIRPGTGLDTQYF
TGTGCCATCAGACCCGGGACAGGGTTAGATACGCAGTATTTT
>TRBJ2-7|TRBV6-1|NA|NA
CASSFGFEQYF
TGTGCCAGCAGTTTCGGGTTTGAGCAGTACTTC
>TRBJ2-1|TRBV11-2|NA|NA
CASSPVLLVFEQFF
TGTGCCAGCAGCCCGGTACTTCTCGTTTTCGAGCAGTTCTTC
>TRBJ1-1|TRBV9|TRBD1|NA
CASSVVDRGFTEAFF
TGTGCCAGCAGCGTAGTAGACAGGGGGTTTACTGAAGCTTTCTTT
>TRBJ2-1|TRBV4-2|TRBD1|NA
CASSQGQGKGNEQFF
TGTGCCAGCAGCCAGGGACAGGGTAAGGGCAATGAGCAGTTCTTC
>TRBJ2-5|TRBV6-1|NA|NA
CASMEAGRGETQYF
TGTGCCAGCATGGAGGCGGGGCGTGGAGAGACCCAGTACTTC
>TRBJ1-6|TRBV4-1|TRBD1|NA
CASSQDGTGDSPLHF
TGCGCCAGCAGCCAAGATGGGACAGGGGATTCACCCCTCCACTTT
>TRBJ1-6|TRBV30|TRBD1|NA
CAWRGQSYNSPLHF
TGTGCCTGGAGGGGACAGTCATATAATTCACCCCTCCACTTT
>TRBJ1-6|TRBV2|NA|NA
CASSVRTAANSPLHF
TGTGCCAGCAGTGTTAGGACAGCTGCCAATTCACCCCTCCACTTT
>TRBJ1-2|TRBV7-3|NA|NA
CANSLGRGGYTF
TGTGCCAACAGCTTAGGCCGGGGTGGCTACACCTTC
>TRBJ2-1|TRBV7-2|TRBD2|NA
CASSVTSGTYNEQFF
TGTGCCAGCAGCGTAACTAGCGGGACCTACAATGAGCAGTTCTTC
>TRBJ1-4|TRBV5-1|NA|NA
CASSLAPTGLTEKLFF
TGCGCCAGCAGCTTGGCCCCTACAGGGCTTACGGAAAAACTGTTTTTT
>TRBJ2-1|TRBV27|NA|once
CASSLSGGNEQFF
TGTGCCAGCAGTTTATCGGGGGGTAATGAGCAGTTCTTC
>TRBJ1-3|TRBV5-4|NA|NA
CASSRGTIGNTIYF
TGTGCCAGCAGCAGAGGGACTATTGGAAACACCATATATTTT
>TRBJ1-5|TRBV18|TRBD1|NA
CASSPEGTELNQPQHF
TGTGCCAGCTCACCAGAGGGGACAGAACTAAATCAGCCCCAGCATTTT
>TRBJ2-2|TRBV9|NA|NA
CASSIRQAVGSGELFF
TGTGCCAGCAGCATAAGACAGGCCGTCGGGTCCGGGGAGCTGTTTTTT
>TRBJ1-1|TRBV18|NA|NA
CASSPLDLRGEAFF
TGTGCCAGCTCACCACTGGATCTTCGGGGTGAAGCTTTCTTT
>TRBJ2-7|TRBV9|TRBD1|few
CASSVGTGVYEQYF
TGTGCCAGCAGCGTAGGGACAGGGGTATACGAGCAGTACTTC
>TRBJ2-2|TRBV9|TRBD2|NA
CASSVVAGGMTGELFF
TGTGCCAGCAGCGTAGTGGCGGGGGGAATGACCGGGGAGCTGTTTTTT
>TRBJ1-1|TRBV6-5|NA|NA
CASSFIRQATNTEAFF
TGTGCCAGCAGTTTCATCAGACAGGCGACGAACACTGAAGCTTTCTTT
>TRBJ2-7|TRBV7-2|NA|NA
CASSLGLNYEQYF
TGTGCCAGCAGCTTAGGGCTCAACTACGAGCAGTACTTC
>TRBJ1-1|TRBV7-9|NA|once
CASSFGRDLNTEAFF
TGTGCCAGCAGCTTTGGGCGAGACCTGAACACTGAAGCTTTCTTT
>TRBJ2-5|TRBV4-2|TRBD2|NA
CASSQGAGAEQETQYF
TGTGCCAGCAGCCAAGGAGCGGGGGCCGAACAAGAGACCCAGTACTTC
>TRBJ1-2|TRBV28|NA|NA
CASSSDIRNYGYTF
TGTGCCAGCAGTTCGGACATACGAAACTATGGCTACACCTTC
>TRBJ1-2|TRBV6-5|TRBD1|NA
CASRDRGRSGYTF
TGTGCCAGCAGAGACAGGGGGCGGAGTGGCTACACCTTC
>TRBJ2-7|TRBV9|TRBD1|NA
CASSGIGQGDEQYF
TGTGCCAGCAGCGGTATCGGACAGGGTGACGAGCAGTACTTC
>TRBJ2-5|TRBV7-2|TRBD2|NA
CASSLVISGGGVGETQYF
TGTGCCAGCAGCTTAGTAATATCTGGTGGGGGGGTAGGGGAGACCCAGTACTTC
>TRBJ1-5|TRBV19|NA|NA
CASSVTASNQPQHF
TGTGCCAGTAGTGTGACAGCAAGCAATCAGCCCCAGCATTTT
>TRBJ2-5|TRBV6-5|TRBD1|NA
CASSRRTGYETQYF
TGTGCCAGCAGCAGACGGACAGGGTACGAGACCCAGTACTTC
>TRBJ2-7|TRBV6-6|TRBD1|few
CASSYLQGAFEQYF
TGTGCCAGCAGTTACTTACAGGGGGCCTTCGAGCAGTACTTC
>TRBJ2-7|TRBV7-8|NA|NA
CASSLAIQEQYF
TGTGCCAGCAGCTTAGCGATACAGGAGCAGTACTTC
>TRBJ2-7|TRBV7-2|TRBD2|NA
CASSLAPSGGLSSYEQYF
TGTGCCAGCAGCTTAGCGCCTAGCGGGGGGCTTAGCTCCTACGAGCAGTACTTC